A selection of T cell receptor beta chains follows, all from one sample in a study of CD4 T cells in relation to SARS-CoV-2 and coronaviruses. The data were produced by immunoSEQ multiplex PCR, yet TCRdb's version contains in-frame clones alone and is incomplete. The profile shows 50,000 to 70,000 clones, around 87% of them singletons. Sequencing was done on a sample of memory CD4+ T cells from PBMCs. The receptors were sampled from a human donor in good health. CDR3s include the opening cysteine and the closing phenylalanine or tryptophan. Each record gives: D gene, J gene, clone size, V gene, CDR3 DNA, CDR3 protein. D genes are given only for firm matches. Part of the rows lack a size; the others show once, few, many or a class for expanded clones.

d_call: -
j_call: TRBJ2-2
clone_size: -
v_call: TRBV18
cdr3_nt: TGTGCCAGCTCACCAGAGGGGAGCCGGAACACCGGGGAGCTGTTTTTT
cdr3_aa: CASSPEGSRNTGELFF

d_call: -
j_call: TRBJ1-6
clone_size: once
v_call: TRBV9
cdr3_nt: TGTGCCAGCAGCGCGGACAGATCCCCTTCACCCCTCCACTTT
cdr3_aa: CASSADRSPSPLHF

d_call: -
j_call: TRBJ2-1
clone_size: once
v_call: TRBV29-1
cdr3_nt: TGCAGCGTTGAAGCTGGGGGAGTTGCCTACAATGAGCAGTTCTTC
cdr3_aa: CSVEAGGVAYNEQFF

d_call: -
j_call: TRBJ2-3
clone_size: -
v_call: TRBV2
cdr3_nt: TGTGCCAGCAGTGCCTTGGCAGGCTCCACAGATACGCAGTATTTT
cdr3_aa: CASSALAGSTDTQYF

d_call: -
j_call: TRBJ1-4
clone_size: -
v_call: TRBV11-2
cdr3_nt: TGTGCCAGCAGCTTAGACACATATGAAAAACTGTTTTTT
cdr3_aa: CASSLDTYEKLFF

d_call: TRBD1
j_call: TRBJ1-4
clone_size: -
v_call: TRBV9
cdr3_nt: TGTGCCAGCAGCAGGGGACAGGGGCGGGTGAATGAAAAACTGTTTTTT
cdr3_aa: CASSRGQGRVNEKLFF

d_call: -
j_call: TRBJ1-1
clone_size: -
v_call: TRBV10-3
cdr3_nt: TGTGCCATCAGTGAGTCCACGGGAGAAACAGACGGCAACACTGAAGCTTTCTTT
cdr3_aa: CAISESTGETDGNTEAFF

d_call: -
j_call: TRBJ1-5
clone_size: once
v_call: TRBV4-2
cdr3_nt: TGTGCCAGCAGCCAAGTTCCAGCTAGCAATCAGCCCCAGCATTTT
cdr3_aa: CASSQVPASNQPQHF

d_call: TRBD1
j_call: TRBJ1-6
clone_size: -
v_call: TRBV9
cdr3_nt: TGTGCCAGCAGCGTGGGGGACAGGGAAGCAAATTCACCCCTCCACTTT
cdr3_aa: CASSVGDREANSPLHF

d_call: -
j_call: TRBJ2-5
clone_size: -
v_call: TRBV7-2
cdr3_nt: TGTGCCAGCAGCTCCGCGGGACAGACTCAAGAGGCCCAGTACTTC
cdr3_aa: CASSSAGQTQEAQYF

d_call: -
j_call: TRBJ1-4
clone_size: -
v_call: TRBV5-8
cdr3_nt: TGTGCCAGCAGCTTGGGTCTGGGGACTAATGAAAAACTGTTTTTT
cdr3_aa: CASSLGLGTNEKLFF

d_call: TRBD2
j_call: TRBJ2-1
clone_size: -
v_call: TRBV7-3
cdr3_nt: TGTGCCAGCAGCTATTCGGGACTAGCGGGAGGTGAGCAGTTCTTC
cdr3_aa: CASSYSGLAGGEQFF

d_call: TRBD2
j_call: TRBJ2-7
clone_size: -
v_call: TRBV9
cdr3_nt: TGTGCCAGCAGCGAGGGACTAGCGGGGCTCACCTACGAGCAGTACTTC
cdr3_aa: CASSEGLAGLTYEQYF

d_call: TRBD1
j_call: TRBJ1-6
clone_size: -
v_call: TRBV5-8
cdr3_nt: TGTGCCAGCAGCCGGGACAGGGCGGACTCACCCCTCCACTTT
cdr3_aa: CASSRDRADSPLHF

d_call: -
j_call: TRBJ1-6
clone_size: -
v_call: TRBV3-1/TRBV3-2
cdr3_nt: TGTGCCAGCCAGGGAGGCAGGGTCGAATCACCCCTCCACTTT
cdr3_aa: CASQGGRVESPLHF

d_call: -
j_call: TRBJ2-3
clone_size: -
v_call: TRBV6-2/TRBV6-3
cdr3_nt: TGTGCCAGCAGTCGCCCGGGGTATAGCGGCACAGATACGCAGTATTTT
cdr3_aa: CASSRPGYSGTDTQYF

d_call: TRBD2
j_call: TRBJ2-2
clone_size: -
v_call: TRBV9
cdr3_nt: TGTGCCAGCAGCGTCCAGCCCCTAGCGGGAGTCAGTACCGGGGAGCTGTTTTTT
cdr3_aa: CASSVQPLAGVSTGELFF

d_call: -
j_call: TRBJ1-1
clone_size: -
v_call: TRBV2
cdr3_nt: TGTGCCAGCACCCTAGAGGCAGAGAACACTGAAGCTTTCTTT
cdr3_aa: CASTLEAENTEAFF

d_call: -
j_call: TRBJ1-4
clone_size: -
v_call: TRBV2
cdr3_nt: TGTGCCAGCAGTGAGGAGGGTAGGGAAAAACTGTTTTTT
cdr3_aa: CASSEEGREKLFF

d_call: TRBD1
j_call: TRBJ2-7
clone_size: -
v_call: TRBV4-1
cdr3_nt: TGCGCCAGCAGCCGAACACCGGGACAGGGGTGGTACGAGCAGTACTTC
cdr3_aa: CASSRTPGQGWYEQYF

d_call: -
j_call: TRBJ2-3
clone_size: -
v_call: TRBV19
cdr3_nt: TGTGCCAGTAGTTTTTCCAGGGGTCGGACAGATACGCAGTATTTT
cdr3_aa: CASSFSRGRTDTQYF

d_call: -
j_call: TRBJ2-2
clone_size: -
v_call: TRBV21-1
cdr3_nt: TGTGCCAGCAGCAAAGGTAGGACAGGGACCACCGGGGAGCTGTTTTTT
cdr3_aa: CASSKGRTGTTGELFF

d_call: TRBD1
j_call: TRBJ2-7
clone_size: -
v_call: TRBV4-1
cdr3_nt: TGCGCCAGCAGCCAGGTTCCGGGACAGGTCATTTATAAGCAGTACTTC
cdr3_aa: CASSQVPGQVIYKQYF

d_call: TRBD1
j_call: TRBJ1-1
clone_size: -
v_call: TRBV27
cdr3_nt: TGTGCCAGCAGTTCAGGGGGCTACACTGAAGCTTTCTTT
cdr3_aa: CASSSGGYTEAFF

d_call: -
j_call: TRBJ2-2
clone_size: -
v_call: TRBV2
cdr3_nt: TGTGCCAGCAGTGTTCGGTCCCTCAGCAGGGGGGACACCGGGGAGCTGTTTTTT
cdr3_aa: CASSVRSLSRGDTGELFF

d_call: TRBD2
j_call: TRBJ2-5
clone_size: -
v_call: TRBV3-1/TRBV3-2
cdr3_nt: TGTGCCAGCAGCCATAGGTTTCGTGGCGGGGGAGAGACCCAGTACTTC
cdr3_aa: CASSHRFRGGGETQYF

d_call: -
j_call: TRBJ1-1
clone_size: -
v_call: TRBV7-3
cdr3_nt: TGTGCCAGCAGACCACACGTGCAGTTCACTGAAGCTTTCTTT
cdr3_aa: CASRPHVQFTEAFF

d_call: TRBD1
j_call: TRBJ2-5
clone_size: -
v_call: TRBV28
cdr3_nt: TGTGCCAGCAGTTTATTCCGGGACAGGGGGATACAGACCCAGTACTTC
cdr3_aa: CASSLFRDRGIQTQYF

d_call: TRBD2
j_call: TRBJ2-3
clone_size: -
v_call: TRBV28
cdr3_nt: TGTGCCAGCAGTTTTAGGGGACTAGCGGAAAGCACAGATACGCAGTATTTT
cdr3_aa: CASSFRGLAESTDTQYF

d_call: -
j_call: TRBJ2-3
clone_size: -
v_call: TRBV6-6
cdr3_nt: TGTGCCAGCAGTTTTCGGACAGATACGCAGTATTTT
cdr3_aa: CASSFRTDTQYF

d_call: -
j_call: TRBJ2-3
clone_size: -
v_call: TRBV10-1
cdr3_nt: TGCGCCAGCAGTGAAAGTAGGAGCACCCTTAGCACAGATACGCAGTATTTT
cdr3_aa: CASSESRSTLSTDTQYF

d_call: -
j_call: TRBJ2-5
clone_size: -
v_call: TRBV7-8
cdr3_nt: TGTGCCAGCAGCTTAACTGCAGGTCAAATCTTCAAAGAGACCCAGTACTTC
cdr3_aa: CASSLTAGQIFKETQYF

d_call: TRBD1
j_call: TRBJ2-7
clone_size: once
v_call: TRBV5-4
cdr3_nt: TGTGCCAGCAGCTTGGGGACAGGGGATCCCTACGAGCAGTACTTC
cdr3_aa: CASSLGTGDPYEQYF

d_call: TRBD1
j_call: TRBJ1-5
clone_size: -
v_call: TRBV30
cdr3_nt: TGTGCCTGGAGTCATGTTGTTCCAGGGGGCTACAATCAGCCCCAGCATTTT
cdr3_aa: CAWSHVVPGGYNQPQHF

d_call: -
j_call: TRBJ1-1
clone_size: few
v_call: TRBV7-3
cdr3_nt: TGTGCCAGCAGCTTTACAGGGTCCAGCACTGAAGCTTTCTTT
cdr3_aa: CASSFTGSSTEAFF

d_call: -
j_call: TRBJ2-7
clone_size: -
v_call: TRBV5-1
cdr3_nt: TGCGCCAGCAGCCCGAGCGGGCTAGGGAGCTACGAGCAGTACTTC
cdr3_aa: CASSPSGLGSYEQYF